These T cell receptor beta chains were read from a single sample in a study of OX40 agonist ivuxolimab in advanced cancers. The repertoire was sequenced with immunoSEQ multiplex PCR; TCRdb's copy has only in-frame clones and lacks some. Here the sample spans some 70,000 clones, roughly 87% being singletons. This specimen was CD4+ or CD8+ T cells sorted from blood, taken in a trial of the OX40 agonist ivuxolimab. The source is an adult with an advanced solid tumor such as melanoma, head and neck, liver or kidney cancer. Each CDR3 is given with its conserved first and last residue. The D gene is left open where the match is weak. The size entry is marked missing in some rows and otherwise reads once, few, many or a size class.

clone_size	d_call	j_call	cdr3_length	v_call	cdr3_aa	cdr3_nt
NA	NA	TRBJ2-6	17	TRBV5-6	CASSTGMTFSGANVLTF	TGTGCCAGCAGCACCGGGATGACTTTCTCCGGGGCCAACGTCCTGACTTTC
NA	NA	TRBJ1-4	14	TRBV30	CAWSIGGVGEKLFF	TGTGCCTGGAGTATCGGCGGGGTGGGAGAAAAACTGTTTTTT
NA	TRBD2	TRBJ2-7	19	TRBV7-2	CASSLARWLAGVQSYEQYF	TGTGCCAGCAGCTTAGCTCGGTGGCTAGCGGGGGTCCAAAGCTACGAGCAGTACTTC
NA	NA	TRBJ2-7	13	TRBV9	CASSPQGDYEQYF	TGTGCCAGCAGCCCCCAAGGCGATTACGAGCAGTACTTC
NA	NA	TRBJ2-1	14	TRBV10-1	CASSVRGRVNEQFF	TGCGCCAGCAGTGTTCGCGGCAGGGTGAATGAGCAGTTCTTC
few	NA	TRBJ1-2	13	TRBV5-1	CASSFGDDRRITF	TGCGCCAGCAGCTTTGGGGACGATCGAAGGATCACCTTC
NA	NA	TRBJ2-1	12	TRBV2	CASSLQYNEQFF	TGTGCCAGCAGTCTGCAATACAATGAGCAGTTCTTC
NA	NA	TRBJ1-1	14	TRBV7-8	CASSLVRQYTEAFF	TGTGCCAGCAGCTTAGTCAGACAGTACACTGAAGCTTTCTTT
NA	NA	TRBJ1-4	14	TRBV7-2	CASSLSVGRTELFF	TGTGCCAGCAGCTTATCGGTTGGGAGAACAGAACTGTTTTTT
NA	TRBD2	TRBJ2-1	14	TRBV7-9	CASSQGLAVDEQFF	TGTGCCAGCAGCCAGGGACTAGCGGTTGATGAGCAGTTCTTC
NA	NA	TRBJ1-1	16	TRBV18	CASSPPRVRANTEAFF	TGTGCCAGCTCACCTCCTCGAGTCAGGGCGAACACTGAAGCTTTCTTT
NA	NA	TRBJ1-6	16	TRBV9	CASSTDTSSYNSPLHF	TGTGCCAGCAGCACGGACACGAGCTCCTATAATTCACCCCTCCACTTT
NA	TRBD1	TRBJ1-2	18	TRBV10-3	CAISERAGGAIYVSGYTF	TGTGCCATCAGTGAGCGGGCAGGGGGCGCGATATATGTTTCTGGCTACACCTTC
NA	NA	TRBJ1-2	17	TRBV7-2	CASSLEGRTATNYGYTF	TGTGCCAGCAGCCTAGAGGGAAGGACAGCAACTAACTATGGCTACACCTTC
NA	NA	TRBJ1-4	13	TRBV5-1	CASSLQADEKLFF	TGCGCCAGCAGCTTGCAAGCGGATGAAAAACTGTTTTTT
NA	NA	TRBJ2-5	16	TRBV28	CASSFSYGLLQETQYF	TGTGCCAGCAGTTTCTCCTATGGGCTGCTCCAAGAGACCCAGTACTTC
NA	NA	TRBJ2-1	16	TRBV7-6	CASSLVGSSSPNEQFF	TGTGCCAGCAGCTTAGTAGGGAGCTCATCTCCCAATGAGCAGTTCTTC
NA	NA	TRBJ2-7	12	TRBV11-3	CASSLGRSEQYF	TGTGCCAGCAGCTTAGGCAGATCCGAGCAGTACTTC
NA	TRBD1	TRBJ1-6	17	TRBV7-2	CASSAPPGTGLGAPLHF	TGTGCCAGCAGCGCACCCCCCGGGACAGGGCTTGGGGCACCCCTCCACTTT
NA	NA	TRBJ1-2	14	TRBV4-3	CASSQGIFNYGYTF	TGCGCCAGCAGCCAAGGAATATTCAACTATGGCTACACCTTC
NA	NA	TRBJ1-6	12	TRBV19	CASSIMGSPLHF	TGTGCCAGTAGTATTATGGGTTCACCCCTCCACTTT
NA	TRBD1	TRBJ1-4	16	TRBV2	CASSERGGQAGEKLFF	TGTGCCAGCAGTGAAAGGGGGGGACAGGCTGGCGAAAAACTGTTTTTT
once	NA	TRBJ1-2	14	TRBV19	CASSIVPGTRGYTF	TGTGCCAGTAGTATAGTTCCAGGGACGCGTGGCTACACCTTC
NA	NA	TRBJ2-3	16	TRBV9	CASSVDGLVPTDTQYF	TGTGCCAGCAGCGTAGACGGCTTAGTTCCAACAGATACGCAGTATTTT
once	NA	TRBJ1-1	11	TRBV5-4	CASSSNTEAFF	TGTGCCAGCAGCTCAAACACTGAAGCTTTCTTT
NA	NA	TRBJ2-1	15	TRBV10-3	CAISESQGGYNEQFF	TGTGCCATCAGTGAGTCCCAGGGTGGGTACAATGAGCAGTTCTTC
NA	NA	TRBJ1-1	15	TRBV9	CASSVMGTGNTEAFF	TGTGCCAGCAGCGTAATGGGGACGGGAAACACTGAAGCTTTCTTT
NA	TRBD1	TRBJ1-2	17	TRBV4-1	CASSHASGTGGSYGYTF	TGCGCCAGCAGCCATGCCTCCGGGACAGGGGGCTCCTATGGCTACACCTTC
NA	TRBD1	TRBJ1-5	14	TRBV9	CASSTGTGGQPQHF	TGTGCCAGCAGCACCGGGACAGGGGGTCAGCCCCAGCATTTT
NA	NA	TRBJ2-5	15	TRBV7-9	CASSLGRGVGETQYF	TGTGCCAGCAGCTTAGGTCGAGGCGTTGGAGAGACCCAGTACTTC
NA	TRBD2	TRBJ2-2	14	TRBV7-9	CASSLSGEHGELFF	TGTGCCAGCAGCCTAAGCGGGGAACACGGGGAGCTGTTTTTT
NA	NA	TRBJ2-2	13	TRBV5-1	CASSSSNTGELFF	TGCGCCAGCAGCTCATCGAACACCGGGGAGCTGTTTTTT
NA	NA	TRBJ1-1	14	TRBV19	CASTPSAGNTEAFF	TGTGCCAGTACTCCGTCGGCGGGGAACACTGAAGCTTTCTTT
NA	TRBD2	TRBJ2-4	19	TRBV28	CASSSAGEGSLATKNIQYF	TGTGCCAGCAGTTCAGCGGGAGAGGGCAGCTTGGCGACCAAAAACATTCAGTACTTC
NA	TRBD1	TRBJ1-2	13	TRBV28	CASRPQGAQGYTF	TGTGCCAGCAGACCTCAGGGGGCGCAGGGCTACACCTTC
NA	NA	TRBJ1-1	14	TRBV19	CASRLTPKNTEAFF	TGTGCCAGTAGGCTGACACCGAAGAACACTGAAGCTTTCTTT
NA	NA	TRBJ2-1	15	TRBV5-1	CASSLGSPDNNEQFF	TGCGCCAGCAGCTTGGGCTCCCCCGATAACAATGAGCAGTTCTTC
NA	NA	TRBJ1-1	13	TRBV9	CASSFRQNTEAFF	TGTGCCAGCAGCTTTCGACAGAACACTGAAGCTTTCTTT
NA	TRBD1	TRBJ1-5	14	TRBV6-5	CASRRTGRNQPQHF	TGTGCCAGCAGGCGGACAGGCCGCAATCAGCCCCAGCATTTT
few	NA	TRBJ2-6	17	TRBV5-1	CASSPPTGSSGANVLTF	TGCGCCAGCAGTCCTCCGACAGGTAGCTCTGGGGCCAACGTCCTGACTTTC
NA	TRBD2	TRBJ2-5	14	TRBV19	CASSIAGGGETQYF	TGTGCCAGTAGTATTGCGGGAGGAGGAGAGACCCAGTACTTC
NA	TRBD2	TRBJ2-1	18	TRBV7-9	CASSLGLAGELFYNEQFF	TGTGCCAGCAGCTTAGGGCTAGCGGGAGAACTTTTCTACAATGAGCAGTTCTTC
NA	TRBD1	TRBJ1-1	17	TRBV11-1	CASSPRWGQLGSAEAFF	TGTGCCAGCAGCCCCCGGTGGGGACAGCTTGGTAGCGCTGAAGCTTTCTTT
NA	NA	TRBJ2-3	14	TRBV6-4	CASRSDGSTDTQYF	TGTGCCAGCAGATCCGATGGAAGCACAGATACGCAGTATTTT
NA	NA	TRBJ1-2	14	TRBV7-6	CASSLDVGNYGYTF	TGTGCCAGCAGCTTAGATGTCGGCAACTATGGCTACACCTTC
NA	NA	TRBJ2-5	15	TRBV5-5	CASSLALRIEETQYF	TGTGCCAGCAGCTTGGCCCTCCGGATCGAAGAGACCCAGTACTTC
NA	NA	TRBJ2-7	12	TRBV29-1	CSVEDGAYEQYF	TGCAGCGTTGAAGACGGGGCCTACGAGCAGTACTTC
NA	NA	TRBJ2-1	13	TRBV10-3	CAIMGTGTNEQFF	TGTGCCATCATGGGGACTGGTACCAATGAGCAGTTCTTC
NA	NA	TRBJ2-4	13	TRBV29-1	CSVEGQGVHIQYF	TGCAGCGTTGAGGGCCAGGGAGTTCACATTCAGTACTTC
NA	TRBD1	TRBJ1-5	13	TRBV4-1	CASSQTGAQPQHF	TGCGCCAGCAGCCAAACAGGGGCTCAGCCCCAGCATTTT
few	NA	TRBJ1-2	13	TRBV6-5	CASSVQGLRGYTF	TGTGCCAGCAGTGTACAGGGTCTAAGAGGCTACACCTTC
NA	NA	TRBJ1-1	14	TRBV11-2	CASSVPRSSTEAFF	TGTGCCAGCAGCGTCCCTCGGTCGAGCACTGAAGCTTTCTTT
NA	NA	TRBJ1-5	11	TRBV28	CASSLSRPQHF	TGTGCCAGCAGTTTATCTCGGCCCCAGCATTTT